This T cell receptor beta chain was recovered during a study of blood T cells in healthy people across ages. Combining a sample-barcoded 5' primer with a J-beta primer mix, a second PCR ran for about 6 to 12 cycles. TCRdb independently ran MiXCR on the 5' RACE reads; one entry per CDR3 protein. The data show some 710,000 distinct CDR3 sequences, 22% seen once. V was shortened by 1 base and J by 5 bases, with 11 bases between the two germline ends. This CDR3 spans 14 amino acids. The origin of this receptor is a man between 65 and 85 years old in good health. The chain combines TRBV12-3 or TRBV12-4 with TRBJ1-1, with D unclear. The sample comprised blood. CDR3 in DNA: TGTGCCAGCAGTTTAGTCCGGGATTATACTGAAGCTTTCTTT. Protein: CASSLVRDYTEAFF.